These T cell receptor beta chains were read from a single sample in a study of T cells expressing NK-cell markers. For each CDR3 protein, TCRdb gives one entry from its re-call of the 5' RACE reads, without DNA. The repertoire table contains about 440,000 distinct CDR3 sequences. Material: blood T cells: a sorted CD56 or NKG2C T cell subset, CD4+ or CD8+ T cells, or bulk PBMC T cells (not recorded which). Source of these receptors: a woman between 18 and 75 years old in good health. The CDR3 runs from the conserved cysteine through the conserved F or W.

v_gene	j_gene	CDR3aa
TRBV5-5	TRBJ1-4	CASSLSSSSGTRMFF
TRBV29-1	TRBJ2-5	CSVDGLQETQYF
TRBV20-1	TRBJ2-3	CSARIPGRTDTQYF
TRBV20-1	TRBJ2-5	CSATIGTSRRETQYF
TRBV30	TRBJ2-1	CAWSSIRSSYNEQFF
TRBV4-3	TRBJ2-7	CASSQDNKGQGKEQYF
TRBV7-9	TRBJ2-1	CASSLGSDYNEQFF
TRBV20-1	TRBJ1-6	CSGISGTVNNSPLHF
TRBV6-5	TRBJ2-1	CASSYSGGGGVHEQFF
TRBV20-1	TRBJ2-1	CSARDDGRGSSYNEQFF
TRBV15	TRBJ2-2	CATSRHRVGTGELFF
TRBV15	TRBJ1-5	CATSRDAGRVDQPQHF
TRBV6-2/TRBV6-3	TRBJ2-3	CASTTTAGITQYF
TRBV27	TRBJ1-2	CASSVQGTGYGYTF
TRBV24-1	TRBJ2-2	CATSDRDSSNTGELFF
TRBV12-3/TRBV12-4	TRBJ1-1	CATQAGSRAFF
TRBV4-3	TRBJ2-5	CASSQVSGATRETQYF
TRBV5-1	TRBJ1-1	CASSSRVAGMNTEAFF
TRBV29-1	TRBJ2-5	CSVAPGSQETQYF
TRBV4-1	TRBJ1-6	CASSQDRADYSPLHF
TRBV7-2	TRBJ1-6	CASSLGGTINSPLHF
TRBV12-3/TRBV12-4	TRBJ1-2	CALGAWDNYGYTF
TRBV24-1	TRBJ2-7	CATSDPGQGAHEQYF
TRBV11-2	TRBJ1-1	CASSFNQMNTEAFF
TRBV18	TRBJ2-3	CASSPTGLGSDTQYF
TRBV6-2/TRBV6-3	TRBJ1-2	CASTRVNYGYTF
TRBV5-4	TRBJ2-5	CASSPLTGRSRETQYF
TRBV19	TRBJ2-1	CASSGTGPYNEQFF
TRBV6-5	TRBJ1-4	CASSGKGGKLFF
TRBV15	TRBJ2-3	CATSRDPAPDTQYF
TRBV5-4	TRBJ2-5	CASSLVASGRHQETQYF
TRBV7-8	TRBJ2-1	CASRLAGGINEQFF
TRBV19	TRBJ2-1	CASNAGLGSYNEQFF